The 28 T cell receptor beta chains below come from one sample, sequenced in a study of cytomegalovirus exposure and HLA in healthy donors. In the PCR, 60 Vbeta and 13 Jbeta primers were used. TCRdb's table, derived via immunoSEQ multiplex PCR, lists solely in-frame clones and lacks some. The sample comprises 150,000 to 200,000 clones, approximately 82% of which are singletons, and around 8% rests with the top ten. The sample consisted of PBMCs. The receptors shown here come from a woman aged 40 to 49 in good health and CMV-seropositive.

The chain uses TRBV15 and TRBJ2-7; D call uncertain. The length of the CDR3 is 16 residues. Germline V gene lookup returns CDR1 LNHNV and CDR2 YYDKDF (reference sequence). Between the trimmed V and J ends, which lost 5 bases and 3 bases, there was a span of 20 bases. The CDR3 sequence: CATSGRSGATYYEQYF. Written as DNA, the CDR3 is TGTGCCACCAGCGGTCGCTCAGGCGCGACCTACTACGAGCAGTACTTC.

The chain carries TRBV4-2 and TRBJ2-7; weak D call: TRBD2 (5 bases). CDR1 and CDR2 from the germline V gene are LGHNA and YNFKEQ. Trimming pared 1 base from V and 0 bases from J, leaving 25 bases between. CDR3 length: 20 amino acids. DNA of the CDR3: TGTGCCAGCAGCCAAGGGAAGTACGATTTGGCGGGTCAGAGCTCCTACGAGCAGTACTTC. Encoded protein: CASSQGKYDLAGQSSYEQYF.

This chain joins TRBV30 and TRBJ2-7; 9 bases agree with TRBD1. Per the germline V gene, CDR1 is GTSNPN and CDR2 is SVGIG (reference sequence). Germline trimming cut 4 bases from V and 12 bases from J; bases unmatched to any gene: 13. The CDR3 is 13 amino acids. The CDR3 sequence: CAWTQGTGPKWYF. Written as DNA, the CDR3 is TGTGCCTGGACGCAAGGGACAGGGCCAAAGTGGTACTTC.

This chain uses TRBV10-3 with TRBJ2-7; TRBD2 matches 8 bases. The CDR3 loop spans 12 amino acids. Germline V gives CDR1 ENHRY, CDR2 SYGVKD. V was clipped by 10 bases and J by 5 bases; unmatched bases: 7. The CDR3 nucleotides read TGTGCCAGTGGACTAGCTGGTAACGAGCAGTACTTC. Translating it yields CASGLAGNEQYF.

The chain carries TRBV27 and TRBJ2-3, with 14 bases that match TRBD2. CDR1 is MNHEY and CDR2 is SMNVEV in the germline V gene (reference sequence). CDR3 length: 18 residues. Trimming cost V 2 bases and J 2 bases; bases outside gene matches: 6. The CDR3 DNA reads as TGTGCCAGCAGTTTAAGGACTAGCGGGAGGCCTTCCACAGATACGCAGTATTTT. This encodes CASSLRTSGRPSTDTQYF.

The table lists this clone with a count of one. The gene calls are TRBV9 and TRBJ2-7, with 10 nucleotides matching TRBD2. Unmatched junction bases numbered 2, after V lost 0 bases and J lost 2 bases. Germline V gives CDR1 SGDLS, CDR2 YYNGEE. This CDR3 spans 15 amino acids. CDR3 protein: CASSVAAGGPYEQYF. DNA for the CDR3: TGTGCCAGCAGCGTAGCAGCGGGAGGGCCCTACGAGCAGTACTTC.

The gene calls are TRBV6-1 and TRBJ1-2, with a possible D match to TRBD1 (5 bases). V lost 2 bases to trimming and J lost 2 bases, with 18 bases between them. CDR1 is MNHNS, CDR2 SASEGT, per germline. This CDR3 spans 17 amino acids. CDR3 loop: CASSESLGVGHNYGYTF. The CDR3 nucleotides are TGTGCCAGCAGTGAATCGTTAGGTGTCGGACACAACTATGGCTACACCTTC.

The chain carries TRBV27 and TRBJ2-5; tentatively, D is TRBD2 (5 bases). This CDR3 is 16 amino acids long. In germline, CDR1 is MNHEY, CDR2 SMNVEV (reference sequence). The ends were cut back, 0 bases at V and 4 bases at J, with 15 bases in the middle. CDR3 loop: CASSLSASGSGETQYF. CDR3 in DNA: TGTGCCAGCAGTTTATCTGCCTCAGGAAGCGGAGAGACCCAGTACTTC.

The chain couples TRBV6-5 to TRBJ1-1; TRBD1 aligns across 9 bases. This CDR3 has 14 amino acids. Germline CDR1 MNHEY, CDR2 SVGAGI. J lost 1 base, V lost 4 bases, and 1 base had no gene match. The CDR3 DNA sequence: TGTGCCAGCAGTTCGGACAGGGGGAACACTGAAGCTTTCTTT. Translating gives CASSSDRGNTEAFF.

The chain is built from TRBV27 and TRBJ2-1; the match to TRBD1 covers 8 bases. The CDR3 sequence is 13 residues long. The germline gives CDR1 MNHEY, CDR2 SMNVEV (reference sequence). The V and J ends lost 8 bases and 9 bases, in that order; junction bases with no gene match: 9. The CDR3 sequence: CASHRQGAGEQFF. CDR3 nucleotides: TGTGCCAGCCATCGTCAGGGGGCTGGTGAGCAGTTCTTC.

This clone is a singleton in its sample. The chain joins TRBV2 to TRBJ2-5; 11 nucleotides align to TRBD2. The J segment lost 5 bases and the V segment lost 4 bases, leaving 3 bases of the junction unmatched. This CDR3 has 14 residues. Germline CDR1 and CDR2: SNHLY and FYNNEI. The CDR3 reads CASSVSGRDETQYF. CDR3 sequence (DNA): TGTGCCAGCAGTGTTAGCGGGAGGGACGAGACCCAGTACTTC.

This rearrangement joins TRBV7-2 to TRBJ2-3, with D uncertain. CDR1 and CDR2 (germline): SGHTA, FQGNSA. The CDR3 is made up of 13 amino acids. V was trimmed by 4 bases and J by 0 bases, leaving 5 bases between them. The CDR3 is CASSSLSTDTQYF. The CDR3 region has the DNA TGTGCCAGCAGCTCCCTTAGCACAGATACGCAGTATTTT.

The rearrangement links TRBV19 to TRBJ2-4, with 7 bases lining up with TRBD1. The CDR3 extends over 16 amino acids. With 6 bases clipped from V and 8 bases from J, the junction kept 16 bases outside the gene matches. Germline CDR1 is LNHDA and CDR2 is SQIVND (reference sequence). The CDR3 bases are TGTGCCAGTAGGAGACGGGACAGCATAACCGGGGACATTCAGTACTTC. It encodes CASRRRDSITGDIQYF. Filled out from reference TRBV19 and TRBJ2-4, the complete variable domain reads DGGITQSPKYLFRKEGQNVTLSCEQNLNHDAMYWYRQDPGQGLRLIYYSQIVNDFQKGDIAEGYSVSREKKESFPLTVTSAQKNPTAFYLCASRRRDSITGDIQYFGAGTRLSVL.

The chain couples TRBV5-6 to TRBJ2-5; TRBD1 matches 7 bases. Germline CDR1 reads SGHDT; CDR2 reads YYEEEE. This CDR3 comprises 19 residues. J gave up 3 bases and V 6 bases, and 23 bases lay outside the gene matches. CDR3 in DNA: TGTGCCAGCACCCGGCCCCTAGGGGGCCGAACCCCCATTAAAGAGACCCAGTACTTC. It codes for CASTRPLGGRTPIKETQYF. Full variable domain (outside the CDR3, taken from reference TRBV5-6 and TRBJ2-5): DAGVTQSPTHLIKTRGQQVTLRCSPKSGHDTVSWYQQALGQGPQFIFQYYEEEERQRGNFPDRFSGHQFPNYSSELNVNALLLGDSALYLCASTRPLGGRTPIKETQYFGPGTRLLVL.

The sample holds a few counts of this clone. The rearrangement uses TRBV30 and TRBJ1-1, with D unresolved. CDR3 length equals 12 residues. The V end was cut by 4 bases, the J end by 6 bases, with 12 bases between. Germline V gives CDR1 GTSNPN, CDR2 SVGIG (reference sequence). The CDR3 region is CAWKRISAEAFF. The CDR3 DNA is TGTGCCTGGAAGCGGATCAGCGCTGAAGCTTTCTTT.

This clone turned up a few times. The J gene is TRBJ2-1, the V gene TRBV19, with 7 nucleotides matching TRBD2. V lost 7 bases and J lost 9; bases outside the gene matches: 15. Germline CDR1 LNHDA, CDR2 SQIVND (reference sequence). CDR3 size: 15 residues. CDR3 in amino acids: CASIPFLGGSGEQFF. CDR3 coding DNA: TGTGCCAGTATCCCATTCCTGGGGGGGAGTGGTGAGCAGTTCTTC.

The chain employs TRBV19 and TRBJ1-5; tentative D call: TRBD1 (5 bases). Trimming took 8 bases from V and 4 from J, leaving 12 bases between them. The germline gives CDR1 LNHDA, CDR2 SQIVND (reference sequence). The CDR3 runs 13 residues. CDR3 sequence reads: CASLGVSNQPQHF. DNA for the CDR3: TGTGCCAGTTTAGGGGTCTCGAATCAGCCCCAGCATTTT. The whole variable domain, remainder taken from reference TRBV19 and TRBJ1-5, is DGGITQSPKYLFRKEGQNVTLSCEQNLNHDAMYWYRQDPGQGLRLIYYSQIVNDFQKGDIAEGYSVSREKKESFPLTVTSAQKNPTAFYLCASLGVSNQPQHFGDGTRLSIL.

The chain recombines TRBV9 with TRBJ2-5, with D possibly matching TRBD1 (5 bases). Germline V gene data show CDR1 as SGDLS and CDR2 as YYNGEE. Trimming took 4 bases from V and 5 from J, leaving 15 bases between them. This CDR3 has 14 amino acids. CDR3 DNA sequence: TGTGCCAGCAGCTCGGCTTCAGGGTTGGAGACCCAGTACTTC. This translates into CASSSASGLETQYF.

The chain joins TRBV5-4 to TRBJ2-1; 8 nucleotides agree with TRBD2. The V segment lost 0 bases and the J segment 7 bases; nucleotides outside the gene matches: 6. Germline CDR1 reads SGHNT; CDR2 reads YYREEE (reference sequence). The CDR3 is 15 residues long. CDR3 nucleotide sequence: TGTGCCAGCAGCTTGGAAAGCGGGAGTACTAATGAGCAGTTCTTC. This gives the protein CASSLESGSTNEQFF.

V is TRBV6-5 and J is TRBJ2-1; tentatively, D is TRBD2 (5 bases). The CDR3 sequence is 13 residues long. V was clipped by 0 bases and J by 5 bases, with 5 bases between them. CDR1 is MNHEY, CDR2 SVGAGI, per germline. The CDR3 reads CASSYSSDNEQFF. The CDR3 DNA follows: TGTGCCAGCAGTTACTCTAGCGACAATGAGCAGTTCTTC.

Written as DNA, the CDR3 is TGTGCCAGCAGCTTAGGACTAGCGGGAGACCGTGAATCGGAGACCCAGTACTTC. It codes for CASSLGLAGDRESETQYF. The V gene is TRBV11-2, the J gene TRBJ2-5, with 12 bases aligning to TRBD2. From germline, CDR1 is SGHAT and CDR2 FQNNGV. The CDR3 totals 18 residues. V was pared by 1 base and J by 5 bases, with 11 bases of the junction left unmatched. The full variable domain, with the rest looked up from reference TRBV11-2 and TRBJ2-5, is EAGVAQSPRYKIIEKRQSVAFWCNPISGHATLYWYQQILGQGPKLLIQFQNNGVVDDSQLPKDRFSAERLKGVDSTLKIQPAKLEDSAVYLCASSLGLAGDRESETQYFGPGTRLLVL.

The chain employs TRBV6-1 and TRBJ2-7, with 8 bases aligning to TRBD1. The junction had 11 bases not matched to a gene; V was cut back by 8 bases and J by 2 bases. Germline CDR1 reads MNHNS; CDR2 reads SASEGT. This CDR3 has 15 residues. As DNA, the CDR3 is TGTGCCAGCGGAGCTGGACAGGGTGAAACCTACGAGCAGTACTTC. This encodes CASGAGQGETYEQYF.

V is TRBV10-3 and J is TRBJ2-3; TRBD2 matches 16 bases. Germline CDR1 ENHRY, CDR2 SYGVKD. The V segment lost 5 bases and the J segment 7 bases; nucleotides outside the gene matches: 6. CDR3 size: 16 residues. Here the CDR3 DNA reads TGTGCCATCAGTCCTGGGACTAGCGGGAGGGGCAATACGCAGTATTTT. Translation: CAISPGTSGRGNTQYF.

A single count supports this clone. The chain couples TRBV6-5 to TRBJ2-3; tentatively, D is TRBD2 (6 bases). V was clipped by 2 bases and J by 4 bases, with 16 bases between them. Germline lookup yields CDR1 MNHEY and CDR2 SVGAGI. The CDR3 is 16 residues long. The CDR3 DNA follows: TGTGCCAGCAGTTACCGTGGGACTGGCGGGGCAGATACGCAGTATTTT. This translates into CASSYRGTGGADTQYF.

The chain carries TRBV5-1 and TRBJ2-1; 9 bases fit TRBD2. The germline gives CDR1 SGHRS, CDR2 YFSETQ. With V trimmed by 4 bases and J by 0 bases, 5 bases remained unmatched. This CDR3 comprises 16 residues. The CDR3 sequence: CASSPTSGSSYNEQFF. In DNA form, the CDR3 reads TGCGCCAGCAGCCCGACTAGCGGCAGCTCCTACAATGAGCAGTTCTTC.

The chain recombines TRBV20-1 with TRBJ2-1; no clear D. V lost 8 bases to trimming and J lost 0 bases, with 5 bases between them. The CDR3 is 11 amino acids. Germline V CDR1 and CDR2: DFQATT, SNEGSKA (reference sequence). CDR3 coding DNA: TGCAGTCGGGTCTCCTACAATGAGCAGTTCTTC. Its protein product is CSRVSYNEQFF.

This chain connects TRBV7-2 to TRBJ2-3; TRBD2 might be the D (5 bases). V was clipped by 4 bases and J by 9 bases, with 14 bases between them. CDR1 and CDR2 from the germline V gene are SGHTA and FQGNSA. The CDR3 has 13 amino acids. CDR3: CASSSSPSVTQYF. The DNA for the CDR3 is TGTGCCAGCAGCTCTAGCCCATCCGTAACGCAGTATTTT.

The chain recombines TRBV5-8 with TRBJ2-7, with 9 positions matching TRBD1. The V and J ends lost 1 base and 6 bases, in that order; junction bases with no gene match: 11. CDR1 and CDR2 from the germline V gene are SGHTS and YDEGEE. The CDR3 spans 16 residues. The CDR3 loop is CASSLQWGTGTSEQYF. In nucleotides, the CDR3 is TGTGCCAGCAGCTTGCAGTGGGGGACAGGGACTTCCGAGCAGTACTTC.